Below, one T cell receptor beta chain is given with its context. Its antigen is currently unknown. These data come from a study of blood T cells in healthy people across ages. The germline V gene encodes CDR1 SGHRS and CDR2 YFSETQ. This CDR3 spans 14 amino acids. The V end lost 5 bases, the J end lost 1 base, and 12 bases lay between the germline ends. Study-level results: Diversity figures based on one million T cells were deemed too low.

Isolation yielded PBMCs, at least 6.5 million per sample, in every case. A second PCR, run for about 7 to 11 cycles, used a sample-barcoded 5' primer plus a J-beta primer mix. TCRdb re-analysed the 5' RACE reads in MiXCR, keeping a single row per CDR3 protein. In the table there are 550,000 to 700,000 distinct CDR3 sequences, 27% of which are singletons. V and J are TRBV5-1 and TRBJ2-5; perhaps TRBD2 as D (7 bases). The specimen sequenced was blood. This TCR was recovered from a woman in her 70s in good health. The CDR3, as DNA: TGCGCCAGCAGGCCGGGGGGCCCCCAAGAGACCCAGTACTTC. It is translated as CASRPGGPQETQYF.